One TCR beta chain is described in this entry. The trim removed 0 bases at V and 3 bases at J, leaving 5 bases unmatched. The CDR3 totals 14 residues. Germline V gene data show CDR1 as GTSNPN and CDR2 as SVGIG (reference sequence). These data come from a study of blood T cell repertoires in COVID-19. Study context: Specimens from acute and convalescent COVID-19 originated in the United States, Italy and Spain. T cells, B-cell-depleted T cells, or PBMCs supplied cDNA or gDNA.

As handled by the study authors: Counts of nucleated cells, estimated from reference gene primer amplification, were obtained. TCRdb's table, derived via immunoSEQ multiplex PCR, lists solely in-frame clones and lacks some. V and J calls and clone size are as listed in that table; D and trimming were resolved from the DNA. The data contain approximately 220,000 clones, around 84% of them singletons. The sample taken for sequencing was peripheral blood. The TCR originated in an older woman who had recovered from COVID-19. The V call is TRBV30, the J call TRBJ2-7, with 7 bases identical to TRBD1. In nucleotides, the CDR3 is TGTGCCTGGAGTGTATTACAGGGGAACTACGAGCAGTACTTC. Protein: CAWSVLQGNYEQYF.